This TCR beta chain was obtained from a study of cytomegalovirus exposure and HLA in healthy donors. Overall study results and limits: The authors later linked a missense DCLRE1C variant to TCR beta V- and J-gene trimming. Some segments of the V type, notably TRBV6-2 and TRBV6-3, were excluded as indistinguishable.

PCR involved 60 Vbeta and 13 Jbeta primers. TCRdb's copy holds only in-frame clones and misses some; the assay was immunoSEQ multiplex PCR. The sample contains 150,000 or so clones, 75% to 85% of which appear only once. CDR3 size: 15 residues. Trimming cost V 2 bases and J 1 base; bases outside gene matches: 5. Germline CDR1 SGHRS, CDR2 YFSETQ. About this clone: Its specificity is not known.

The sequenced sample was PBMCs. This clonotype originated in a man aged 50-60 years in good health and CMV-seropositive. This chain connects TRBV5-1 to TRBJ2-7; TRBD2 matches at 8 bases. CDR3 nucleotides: TGCGCCAGCAGCTTTCGTACTAGCGGTTCCTACGAGCAGTACTTC. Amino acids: CASSFRTSGSYEQYF. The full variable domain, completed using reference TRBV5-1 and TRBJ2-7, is KAGVTQTPRYLIKTRGQQVTLSCSPISGHRSVSWYQQTPGQGLQFLFEYFSETQRNKGNFPGRFSGRQFSNSRSEMNVSTLELGDSALYLCASSFRTSGSYEQYFGPGTRLTVT.